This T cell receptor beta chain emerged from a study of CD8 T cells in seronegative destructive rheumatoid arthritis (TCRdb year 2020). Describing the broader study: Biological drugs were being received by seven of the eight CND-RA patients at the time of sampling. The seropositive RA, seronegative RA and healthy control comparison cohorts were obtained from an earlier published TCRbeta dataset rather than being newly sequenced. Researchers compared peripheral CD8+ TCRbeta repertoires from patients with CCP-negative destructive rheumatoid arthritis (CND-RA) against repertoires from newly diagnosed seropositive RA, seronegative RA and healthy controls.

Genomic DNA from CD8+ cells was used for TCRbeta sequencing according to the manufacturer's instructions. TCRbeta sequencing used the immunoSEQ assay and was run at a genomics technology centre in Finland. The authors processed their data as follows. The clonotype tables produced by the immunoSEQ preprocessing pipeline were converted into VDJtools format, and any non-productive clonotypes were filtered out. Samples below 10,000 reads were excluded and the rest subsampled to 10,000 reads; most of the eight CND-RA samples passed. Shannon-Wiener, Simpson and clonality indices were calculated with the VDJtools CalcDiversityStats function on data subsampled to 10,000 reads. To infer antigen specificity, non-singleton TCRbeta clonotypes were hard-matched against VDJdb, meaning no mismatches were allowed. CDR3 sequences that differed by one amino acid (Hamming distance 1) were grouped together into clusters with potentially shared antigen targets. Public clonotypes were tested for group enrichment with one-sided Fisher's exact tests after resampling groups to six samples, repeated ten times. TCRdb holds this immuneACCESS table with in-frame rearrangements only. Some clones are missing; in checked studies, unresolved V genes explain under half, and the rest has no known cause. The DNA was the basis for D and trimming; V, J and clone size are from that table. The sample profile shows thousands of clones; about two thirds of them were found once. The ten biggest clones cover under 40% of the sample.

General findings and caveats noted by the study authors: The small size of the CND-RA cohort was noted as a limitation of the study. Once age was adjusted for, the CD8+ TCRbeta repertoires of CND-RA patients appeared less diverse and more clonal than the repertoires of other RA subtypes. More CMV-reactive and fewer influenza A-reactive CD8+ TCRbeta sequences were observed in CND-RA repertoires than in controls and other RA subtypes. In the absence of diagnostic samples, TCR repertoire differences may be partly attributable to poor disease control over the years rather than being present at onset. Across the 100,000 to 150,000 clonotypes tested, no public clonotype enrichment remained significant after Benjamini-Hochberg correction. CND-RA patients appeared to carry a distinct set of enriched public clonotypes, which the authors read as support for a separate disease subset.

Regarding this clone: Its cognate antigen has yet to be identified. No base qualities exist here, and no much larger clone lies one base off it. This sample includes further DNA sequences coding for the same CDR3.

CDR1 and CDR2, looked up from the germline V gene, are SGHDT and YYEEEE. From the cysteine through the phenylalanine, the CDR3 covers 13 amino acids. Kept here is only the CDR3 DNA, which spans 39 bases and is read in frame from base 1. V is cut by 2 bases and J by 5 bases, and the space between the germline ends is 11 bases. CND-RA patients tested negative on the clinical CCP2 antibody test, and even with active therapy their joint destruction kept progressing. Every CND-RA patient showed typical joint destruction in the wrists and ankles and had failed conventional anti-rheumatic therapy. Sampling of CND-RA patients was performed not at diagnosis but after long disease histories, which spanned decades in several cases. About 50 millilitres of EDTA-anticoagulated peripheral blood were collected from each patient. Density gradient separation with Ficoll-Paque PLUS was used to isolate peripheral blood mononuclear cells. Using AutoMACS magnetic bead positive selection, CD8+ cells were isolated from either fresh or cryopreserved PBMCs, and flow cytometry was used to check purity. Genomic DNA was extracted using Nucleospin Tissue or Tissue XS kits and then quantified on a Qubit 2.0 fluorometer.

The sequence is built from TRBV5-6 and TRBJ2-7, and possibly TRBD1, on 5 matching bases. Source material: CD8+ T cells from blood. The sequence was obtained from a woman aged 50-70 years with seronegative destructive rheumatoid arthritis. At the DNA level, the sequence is TGTGCCAGCAGCTTAGTCCAGGGAAACGAGCAGTACTTC. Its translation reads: CASSLVQGNEQYF.